This T cell receptor (beta chain) was identified during a study of regulatory T cells in long-lasting Graves disease. General study results and limits: It was peripheral blood alone, not thyroid tissue, that was studied. Newly diagnosed patients shared 950 to 1,000 public clonotypes; persistent patients shared under 3,000.

Germline values: CDR1 DFQATT, CDR2 SNEGSKA (reference sequence). V shed 3 bases and J shed 8 bases, with 22 bases lying between them. The CDR3 length is 16 residues. On this clonotype: Its antigen is unknown.

The time point is: persistent/refractory GD, antithyroid drugs over 5 years with positive TRAb. Extracted RNA from PBMCs served as the source of the TCR library. A blood draw put about 9 milliliters of peripheral blood into EDTA tubes. Construction of TCR beta libraries relied on iRepertoire HTBI primers and on Arm-PCR targeting CDR3 regions. Per the study methods: Gene usage covered 62 TRBV and around 15 TRBJ segments. TCRdb recomputed calls from the multiplex PCR reads with MiXCR, one row per CDR3 protein. The V and J calls come from TCRdb's annotation, not from the publication. The sample carries 400,000 or so distinct CDR3 sequences, about 20% recorded once.

Sample: peripheral blood mononuclear cells (PBMCs), taken when the disease was refractory, from a patient treated with antithyroid drugs. This receptor was obtained from a female donor with Graves disease. J is TRBJ1-4 and V is TRBV20-1; unclear D gene. CDR3 region: CSASPTGGIRPEKLFF. CDR3 coding DNA: TGCAGTGCTAGTCCAACCGGAGGCATTCGGCCGGAAAAACTGTTTTTT.